This T cell receptor beta chain was documented in a study of Ad26.COV2.S vaccination and SARS-CoV-2 variants. Study results and caveats: Spike-specific TCR breadth in vaccine recipients exceeded that seen in placebo recipients.

Trimming took 6 bases from V and 7 from J, leaving 13 bases between them. The germline V gene encodes CDR1 SGHTA and CDR2 FQGTGA. The CDR3 length is 14 residues. The treatment is: 19 received Ad26.COV2.S at low or high dose, single or two shots; roughly five received placebo; per-sample allocation not given. All samples were drawn on day 63, counting from the first vaccine or placebo injection. Built on an Ad26 vector, the vaccine expressed Wuhan-strain SARS-CoV-2 spike. The table came from immunoSEQ multiplex PCR; TCRdb's copy has only in-frame clones and leaves some out. This table has 440,000 or so clones, 90% appearing once. In the case of this clone: Its matching antigen is unknown.

The rearrangement links TRBV7-3 to TRBJ1-6, with no clear D. This sequence was found in a person aged 18 to 59 who received the Ad26.COV2.S COVID-19 vaccine or a placebo. The source was peripheral blood, collected in a trial of Ad26.COV2.S vaccine versus placebo. The CDR3 coding sequence is TGTGCCAGCAGTCGCGGACCGAGAAATTCACCCCTCCACTTT. Translation gives CASSRGPRNSPLHF.